This T cell receptor (beta chain) was obtained from a study of technical replicates of blood from a few donors. Germline V gene sequence: CDR1 LGHNA, CDR2 YSLEER. Deletions cut 0 bases from V and 4 bases from J, with 10 bases between. This CDR3 has 15 residues. Profiled with immunoSEQ multiplex PCR; TCRdb holds only in-frame clones, not every one. Here the sample spans roughly 68,000 clones, more than 85% being singletons. The receptor comes from a human donor in good health. Some clones in this sample may be carry-over from other donors' samples. Source material: PBMCs. The chain joins TRBV4-3 to TRBJ2-1, with D possibly matching TRBD2 (5 bases). CDR3 loop: CASSQEVLAYNEQFF. CDR3 DNA sequence: TGCGCCAGCAGCCAAGAGGTCCTAGCTTACAATGAGCAGTTCTTC.